This entry lists 20 T cell receptor beta chains sequenced from one sample in a study of blood T cell repertoires in COVID-19. The assay was immunoSEQ multiplex PCR, and TCRdb's table has in-frame clones only and misses some. The sample has approximately 230,000 clones, 85% to 90% seen once; the top ten hold 4.1%. What was sequenced was PBMCs or T cells enriched from blood (not recorded which). These receptor sequences come from a woman aged 25 to 39 who had recovered from COVID-19.

The chain carries TRBV24-1 and TRBJ2-2; 7 positions match TRBD1. Looked up from germline, CDR1 is KGHDR and CDR2 is SFDVKD. V was pared by 3 bases and J by 4 bases, with 4 bases of the junction left unmatched. The CDR3 has 15 amino acids. This CDR3 reads CATSDTTGTTGELFF. DNA of the CDR3: TGTGCCACCAGTGATACGACAGGGACCACCGGGGAGCTGTTTTTT.

The genes are TRBV28 and TRBJ2-7, with 10 nucleotides matching TRBD2. CDR1 and CDR2 from the germline V gene are MDHEN and SYDVKM. After removal of 8 bases from V and 4 bases from J, the junction contained 8 bases not matched to a gene. The CDR3 sequence is 14 residues long. CDR3 nucleotide sequence: TGTGCCAGCCAAGGGGCTAGCGGGAGTTACGAGCAGTACTTC. It codes for CASQGASGSYEQYF.

V usage is TRBV28 and J usage is TRBJ1-1; 7 bases match TRBD1. The junction had 11 bases not matched to a gene; V was cut back by 3 bases and J by 1 base. Looked up from germline, CDR1 is MDHEN and CDR2 is SYDVKM. The CDR3 covers 17 residues. CDR3 sequence reads: CASSFDRAQRSNTEAFF. The CDR3 coding sequence is TGTGCCAGCAGTTTCGACAGGGCCCAACGATCGAACACTGAAGCTTTCTTT.

The chain uses TRBV7-9 and TRBJ2-7; 9 bases line up with TRBD2. The CDR3 is made up of 16 amino acids. CDR1 and CDR2 from the germline V gene are SEHNR and FQNEAQ (reference sequence). The J segment lost 0 bases and the V segment lost 3 bases, leaving 6 bases of the junction unmatched. The CDR3 sequence is CASSFQTSGSSYEQYF. DNA for the CDR3: TGTGCCAGCAGCTTCCAGACTAGCGGCAGCTCCTACGAGCAGTACTTC.

The CDR3 nucleotides are TGTGCCAGCAGCTTTTCCGGACAGGGTCAATCACCCCTCCACTTT. Amino acids: CASSFSGQGQSPLHF. The chain is built from TRBV7-2 and TRBJ1-6, with 8 bases aligning to TRBD1. The CDR3 is made up of 15 amino acids. From germline, CDR1 is SGHTA and CDR2 FQGNSA. V shed 3 bases, J shed 10 bases, and the junction held 8 bases outside the gene matches. Supplemented by reference TRBV7-2 and TRBJ1-6, the full variable domain reads GAGVSQSPSNKVTEKGKDVELRCDPISGHTALYWYRQSLGQGLEFLIYFQGNSAPDKSGLPSDRFSAERTGGSVSTLTIQRTQQEDSAVYLCASSFSGQGQSPLHFGNGTRLTVT.

The chain is built from TRBV19 and TRBJ1-6, with D maybe TRBD1 (5 bases). This CDR3 has 15 amino acids. Germline V lookup: CDR1 LNHDA, CDR2 SQIVND (reference sequence). The V gene lost 11 bases and the J gene lost 7 bases, with 21 bases spanning the gap. CDR3 in amino acids: CASRAFRRGNSPLHF. CDR3 DNA: TGTGCCTCCAGGGCCTTCAGAAGAGGAAATTCACCCCTCCACTTT. Filled out from reference TRBV19 and TRBJ1-6, the complete variable domain reads DGGITQSPKYLFRKEGQNVTLSCEQNLNHDAMYWYRQDPGQGLRLIYYSQIVNDFQKGDIAEGYSVSREKKESFPLTVTSAQKNPTAFYLCASRAFRRGNSPLHFGNGTRLTVT.

This clone appeared many times. This chain uses TRBV28 with TRBJ1-2; D might be TRBD1 (5 bases). This CDR3 comprises 14 residues. CDR1 and CDR2 from the germline V gene are MDHEN and SYDVKM. V was shortened by 4 bases and J by 8 bases, with 17 bases between the two germline ends. The CDR3 protein is CASSSLGEGYGYTF. Here the CDR3 DNA reads TGTGCCAGCAGTTCACTGGGGGAGGGCTACGGCTACACCTTC.

Only one count was recorded for this clone. V usage is TRBV9 and J usage is TRBJ1-1; D is ambiguous. The CDR3 spans 13 residues. V lost 6 bases and J 4 bases, leaving 13 bases between the germline ends. Per germline, CDR1 SGDLS and CDR2 YYNGEE. Here the CDR3 reads CASTSVGLTEAFF. The CDR3 nucleotides read TGTGCCAGCACCTCCGTTGGGCTCACTGAAGCTTTCTTT.

V and J are TRBV24-1 and TRBJ2-2, with D uncertain. This CDR3 has 13 residues. V dropped 9 bases and J dropped 6 bases, with 13 bases sitting between them. The germline gives CDR1 KGHDR, CDR2 SFDVKD. The CDR3 loop reads CATQWAFAGELFF. CDR3 bases: TGTGCCACCCAGTGGGCCTTCGCCGGGGAGCTGTTTTTT.

The CDR3 DNA reads TGTGCCAGCAGCTTAGGACTAGCGGGAGGTTTAGCAGATACGCAGTATTTT. Translating it yields CASSLGLAGGLADTQYF. V usage is TRBV11-2 and J usage is TRBJ2-3, with 13 bases lining up with TRBD2. Germline V gene data show CDR1 as SGHAT and CDR2 as FQNNGV. The CDR3 contains 17 residues. With 1 base clipped from V and 4 bases from J, the junction kept 5 bases outside the gene matches.

The chain uses TRBV7-2 and TRBJ2-5; D remains ambiguous. This CDR3 comprises 12 residues. Germline V lookup: CDR1 SGHTA, CDR2 FQGNSA. Trimming removed 5 bases at V and 2 bases at J, with 6 bases between. The CDR3, as DNA: TGTGCCAGCAGCCTCTTTCAAGAGACCCAGTACTTC. Protein: CASSLFQETQYF.

This clone was seen only a few times. J is TRBJ1-1 and V is TRBV28; D not resolved. Trimming removed 2 bases from V and 0 bases from J, with 7 bases in between. Germline V gene sequence: CDR1 MDHEN, CDR2 SYDVKM. This CDR3 region has 14 residues. The CDR3 nucleotides read TGTGCCAGCAGTTTAGGCAGGTTGAACACTGAAGCTTTCTTT. Translated, it gives CASSLGRLNTEAFF.

CDR3 sequence: CASSSPAGGSQRDTQYF. CDR3 nucleotides: TGTGCCAGCAGTTCCCCTGCCGGGGGGTCTCAGCGGGATACGCAGTATTTT. The V gene is TRBV28, the J gene TRBJ2-3; 7 nucleotides match TRBD2. Germline-derived CDR1 and CDR2 are MDHEN and SYDVKM. This CDR3 is 17 amino acids long. Unmatched junction bases numbered 16, after V lost 4 bases and J lost 6 bases.

The genes are TRBV6-1 and TRBJ1-2; the D gene is possibly TRBD1 (6 bases). The germline gives CDR1 MNHNS, CDR2 SASEGT. The V end was cut by 3 bases, the J end by 7 bases, with 15 bases between. This CDR3 region has 14 residues. CDR3 sequence reads: CASSETQQGSGYTF. The CDR3 coding sequence is TGTGCCAGCAGTGAGACACAACAGGGAAGTGGCTACACCTTC.

This chain joins TRBV29-1 and TRBJ1-4; a possible D gene is TRBD1 (5 bases). V lost 4 bases to trimming and J lost 0 bases, with 12 bases between them. In germline, CDR1 is SQVTM, CDR2 ANQGSEA. The CDR3 loop spans 15 amino acids. In nucleotides, the CDR3 is TGCAGCGTTGGGCAGGGAAGAGCAACTAATGAAAAACTGTTTTTT. Translation gives CSVGQGRATNEKLFF.

The gene calls are TRBV7-9 and TRBJ2-1, with a weak D call TRBD2 (6 bases). The germline V gene has CDR1 SEHNR and CDR2 FQNEAQ (reference sequence). V was pared by 4 bases and J by 4 bases, with 11 bases between. The CDR3 contains 14 residues. The CDR3 loop reads CASSWGDLYNEQFF. The CDR3 region has the DNA TGTGCCAGCAGCTGGGGGGACTTGTACAATGAGCAGTTCTTC.

J is TRBJ1-1 and V is TRBV4-3, with D possibly being TRBD1 (6 bases). Germline V gives CDR1 LGHNA, CDR2 YSLEER. The length of the CDR3 is 14 residues. V lost 2 bases, J lost 5 bases, and 12 bases lay in between. Here the CDR3 reads CASSQQGSRTEAFF. CDR3 DNA sequence: TGCGCCAGCAGCCAACAGGGGTCGAGGACTGAAGCTTTCTTT.

The rearrangement links TRBV18 to TRBJ1-2; D unresolved. The CDR3 sequence is 16 residues long. The V end lost 3 bases, the J end lost 4 bases, and 18 bases lay between the germline ends. Germline-derived CDR1 and CDR2 are KGHSH and LQKENI. CDR3 sequence reads: CASSPTLDLLTYGYTF. CDR3 coding DNA: TGTGCCAGCTCACCGACTCTAGACCTCCTCACCTATGGCTACACCTTC.

The chain recombines TRBV7-9 with TRBJ1-2, with TRBD1 identical over 8 bases. The V gene's germline CDR1 is SEHNR and CDR2 FQNEAQ (reference sequence). V dropped 4 bases and J dropped 2; count of bases not matched to a gene: 9. The CDR3 runs to 16 residues. The chain's CDR3 is CASSSIRTGPNYGYTF. In DNA form, the CDR3 reads TGTGCCAGCAGCTCGATTCGGACAGGGCCGAACTATGGCTACACCTTC.

The CDR3 bases are TGTGCCAGCCGCCCGACCGGGACAGACGGCACCGGGGAGCTGTTTTTT. Encoded protein: CASRPTGTDGTGELFF. The chain couples TRBV4-2 to TRBJ2-2; TRBD1 matches 7 bases. The V gene end was trimmed by 8 bases and the J gene end by 4 bases; junction bases not matched to a gene: 13. The CDR3 runs to 16 residues. Looked up from germline, CDR1 is LGHNA and CDR2 is YNFKEQ.